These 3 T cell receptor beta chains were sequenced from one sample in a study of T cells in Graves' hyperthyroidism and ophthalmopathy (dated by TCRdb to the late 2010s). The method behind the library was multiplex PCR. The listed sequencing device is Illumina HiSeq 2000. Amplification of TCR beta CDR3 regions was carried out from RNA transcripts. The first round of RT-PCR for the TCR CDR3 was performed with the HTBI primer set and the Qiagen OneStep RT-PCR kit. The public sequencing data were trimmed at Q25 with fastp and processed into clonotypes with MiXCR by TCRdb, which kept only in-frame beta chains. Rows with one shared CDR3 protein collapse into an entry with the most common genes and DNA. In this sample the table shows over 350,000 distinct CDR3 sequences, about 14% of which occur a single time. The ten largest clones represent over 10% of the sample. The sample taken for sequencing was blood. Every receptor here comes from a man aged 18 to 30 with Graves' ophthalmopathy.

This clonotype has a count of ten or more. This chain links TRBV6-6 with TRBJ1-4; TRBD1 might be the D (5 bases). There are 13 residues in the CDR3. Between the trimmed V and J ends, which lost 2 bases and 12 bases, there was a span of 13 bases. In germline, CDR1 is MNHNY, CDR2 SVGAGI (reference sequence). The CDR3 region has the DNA TGTGCCAGCAGTTACGTTGTAAGGACACAACTGTTTTTT. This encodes CASSYVVRTQLFF.

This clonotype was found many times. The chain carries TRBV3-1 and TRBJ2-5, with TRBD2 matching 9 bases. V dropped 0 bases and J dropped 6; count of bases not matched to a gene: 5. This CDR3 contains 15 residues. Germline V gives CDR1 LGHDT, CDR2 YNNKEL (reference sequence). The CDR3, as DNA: TGTGCCAGCAGCCAAGACGGTAGCGGGGGACAGACCCAGTACTTC. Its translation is CASSQDGSGGQTQYF.

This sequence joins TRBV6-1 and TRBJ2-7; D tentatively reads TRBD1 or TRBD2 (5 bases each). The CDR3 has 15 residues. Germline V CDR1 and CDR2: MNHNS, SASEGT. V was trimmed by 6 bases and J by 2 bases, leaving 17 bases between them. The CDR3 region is CASSPGPQNAYEQYF. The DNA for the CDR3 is TGTGCCAGCAGCCCGGGGCCGCAGAACGCCTACGAGCAGTACTTC.